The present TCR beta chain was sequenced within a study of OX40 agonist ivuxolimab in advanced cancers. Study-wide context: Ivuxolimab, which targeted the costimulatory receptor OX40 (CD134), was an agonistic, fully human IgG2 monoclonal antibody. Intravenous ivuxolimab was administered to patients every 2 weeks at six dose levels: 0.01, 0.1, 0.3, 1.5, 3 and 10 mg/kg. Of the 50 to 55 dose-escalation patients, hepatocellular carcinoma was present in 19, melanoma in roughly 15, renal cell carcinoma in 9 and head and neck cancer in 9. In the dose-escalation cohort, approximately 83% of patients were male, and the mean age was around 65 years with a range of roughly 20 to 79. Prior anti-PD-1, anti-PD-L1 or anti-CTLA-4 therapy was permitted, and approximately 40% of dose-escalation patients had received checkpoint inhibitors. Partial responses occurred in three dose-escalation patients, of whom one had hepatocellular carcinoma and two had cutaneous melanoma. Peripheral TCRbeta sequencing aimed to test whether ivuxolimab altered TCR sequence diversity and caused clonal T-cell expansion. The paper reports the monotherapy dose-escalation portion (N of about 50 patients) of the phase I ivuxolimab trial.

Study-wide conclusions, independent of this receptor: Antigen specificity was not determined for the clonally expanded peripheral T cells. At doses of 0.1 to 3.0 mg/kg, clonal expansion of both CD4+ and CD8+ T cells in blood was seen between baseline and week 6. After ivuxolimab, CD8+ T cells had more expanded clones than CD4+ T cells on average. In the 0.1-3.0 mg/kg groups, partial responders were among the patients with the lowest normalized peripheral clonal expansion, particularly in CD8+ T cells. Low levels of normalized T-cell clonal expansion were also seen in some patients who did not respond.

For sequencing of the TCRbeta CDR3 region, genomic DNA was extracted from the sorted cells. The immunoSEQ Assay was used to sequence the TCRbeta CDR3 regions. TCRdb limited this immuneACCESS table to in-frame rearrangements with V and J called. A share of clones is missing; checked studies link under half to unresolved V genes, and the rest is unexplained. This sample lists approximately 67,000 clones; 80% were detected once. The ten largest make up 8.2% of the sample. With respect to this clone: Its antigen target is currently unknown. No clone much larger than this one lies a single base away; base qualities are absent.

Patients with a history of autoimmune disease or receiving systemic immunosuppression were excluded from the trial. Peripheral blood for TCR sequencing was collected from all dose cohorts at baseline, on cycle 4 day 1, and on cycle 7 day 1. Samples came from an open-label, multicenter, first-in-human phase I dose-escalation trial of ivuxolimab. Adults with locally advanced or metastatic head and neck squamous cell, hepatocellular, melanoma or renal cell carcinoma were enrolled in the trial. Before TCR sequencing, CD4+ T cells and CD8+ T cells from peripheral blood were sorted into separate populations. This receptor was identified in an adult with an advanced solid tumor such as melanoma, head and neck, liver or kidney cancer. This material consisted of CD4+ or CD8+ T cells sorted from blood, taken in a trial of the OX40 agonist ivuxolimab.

The nucleotides read TGTGCCAGCAGCTTAGATGGGTACACTGAAGCTTTCTTT. Its translation is CASSLDGYTEAFF. The sequence is built from TRBV11-3 and TRBJ1-1; the D gene remains uncertain. V loses 0 bases of germline sequence and J loses 3 bases, and the interval between the two ends is 5 bases. The CDR3 spans 13 residues, from the cysteine through the phenylalanine. Only the CDR3 DNA stays, 39 bases, in frame from base 1. The germline V gene provides CDR1 SGHNT and CDR2 YENEEA.